This T cell receptor (beta chain) was observed in a study of T cell responses to AZD1222 COVID-19 vaccine. Remarks on this clone: Its antigen is not known.

Notes on the study in general: It was only 6 or 7 AZD1222 recipients who were seropositive at baseline. Spike-spanning, vaccine-associated CD4 TCRs were dominant at 160-218 and 743-854.

Libraries were prepared by immunoSEQ multiplex PCR; TCRdb keeps only in-frame clonotypes and omits some of them. The table records approximately 76,000 clones, just over 90% of them present only once. This CDR3 is 15 amino acids long. V was cut by 2 bases and J by 6 bases, with 17 bases left in between. The V gene's germline CDR1 is GTSNPN and CDR2 SVGIG (reference sequence). The rearrangement joins TRBV30 to TRBJ2-1; TRBD1 or TRBD2 may be the D gene (7 bases each). The sequencing here drew on peripheral blood, taken on day 0 of MenACWY control vaccination. The clonotype originates from an adult in good health. The CDR3 bases are TGTGCCTGGAGTCGCCGGGGACAGCGGGGCAATGAGCAGTTCTTC. Translated: CAWSRRGQRGNEQFF.